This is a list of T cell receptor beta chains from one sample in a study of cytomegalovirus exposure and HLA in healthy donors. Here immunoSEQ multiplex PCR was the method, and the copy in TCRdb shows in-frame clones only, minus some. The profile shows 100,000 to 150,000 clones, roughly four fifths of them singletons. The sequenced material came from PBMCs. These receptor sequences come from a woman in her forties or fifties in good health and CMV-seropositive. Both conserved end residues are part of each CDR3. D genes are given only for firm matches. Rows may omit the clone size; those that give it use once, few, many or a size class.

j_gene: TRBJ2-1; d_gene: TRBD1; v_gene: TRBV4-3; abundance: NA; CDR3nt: TGCGCCAGCAGCCGAGGGACAGGCCACAATGAGCAGTTCTTC; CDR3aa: CASSRGTGHNEQFF
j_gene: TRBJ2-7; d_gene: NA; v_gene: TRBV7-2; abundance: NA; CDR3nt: TGTGCCAGCAGCTTATCTGGGGGCTGGGACGAGCAGTACTTC; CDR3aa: CASSLSGGWDEQYF
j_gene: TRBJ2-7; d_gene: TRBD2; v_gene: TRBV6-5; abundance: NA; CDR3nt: TGTGCCAGCAGCCCCGGGGGGTTCTACGAGCAGTACTTC; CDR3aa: CASSPGGFYEQYF
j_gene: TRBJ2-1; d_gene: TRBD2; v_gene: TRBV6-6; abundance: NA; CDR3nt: TGTGCCAGCAGGTCGGGGGGAAGCTACAATGAGCAGTTCTTC; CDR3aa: CASRSGGSYNEQFF
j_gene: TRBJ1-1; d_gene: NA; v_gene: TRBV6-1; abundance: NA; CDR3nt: TGTGCCAGCAGTGAGTACAGGGCTACTGAAGCTTTCTTT; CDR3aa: CASSEYRATEAFF
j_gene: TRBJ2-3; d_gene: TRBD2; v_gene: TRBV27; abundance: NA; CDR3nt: TGTGCCAGCAGCCCAGGCCCGGGAGGCGCAGATACGCAGTATTTT; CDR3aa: CASSPGPGGADTQYF
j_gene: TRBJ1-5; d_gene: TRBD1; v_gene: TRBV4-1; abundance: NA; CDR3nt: TGCGCCAGCAGCCCAGCGGACAGGGCGGGTCAGCCCCAGCATTTT; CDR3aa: CASSPADRAGQPQHF
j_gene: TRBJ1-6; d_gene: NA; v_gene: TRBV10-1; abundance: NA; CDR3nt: TGCGCCAGCAGTGAGTCCAGACAGGACTATTCACCCCTCCACTTT; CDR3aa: CASSESRQDYSPLHF
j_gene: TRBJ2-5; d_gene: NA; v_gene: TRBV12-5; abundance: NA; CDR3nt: TGTGCTAGTGGGAGCACGGAGACCCAGTACTTC; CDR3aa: CASGSTETQYF
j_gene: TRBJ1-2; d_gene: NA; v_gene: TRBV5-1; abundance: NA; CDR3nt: TGCGCCAGCAGCTCCAGGCCGACGGACAGCGATATCATAATGGGCTACACCTTC; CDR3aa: CASSSRPTDSDIIMGYTF
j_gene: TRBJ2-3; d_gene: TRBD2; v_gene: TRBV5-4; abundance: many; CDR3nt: TGTGCCAGCAGCTTGCGACTAGCGGGGGGCGATACGCAGTATTTT; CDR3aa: CASSLRLAGGDTQYF
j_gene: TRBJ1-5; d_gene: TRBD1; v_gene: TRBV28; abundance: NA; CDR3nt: TGTGCCAGCATCGGGCCAGGGGGGTGGCAGCCCCAGCATTTT; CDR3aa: CASIGPGGWQPQHF
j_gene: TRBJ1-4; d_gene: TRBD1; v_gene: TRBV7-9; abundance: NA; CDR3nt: TGTGCCAGCAGCCCGCGACGACAGGGGGCCAACGAAAAACTGTTTTTT; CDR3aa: CASSPRRQGANEKLFF
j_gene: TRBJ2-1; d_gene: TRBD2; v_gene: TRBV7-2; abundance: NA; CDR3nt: TGTGCCAGCAGCTTAGCGCCAGCGGGGGGCGGCTACAATGAGCAGTTCTTC; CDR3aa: CASSLAPAGGGYNEQFF
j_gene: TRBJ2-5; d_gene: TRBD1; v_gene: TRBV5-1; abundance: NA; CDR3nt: TGCGCCAGCAGCTTTCTTGGACAGGGTAGACAAGAGACCCAGTACTTC; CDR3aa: CASSFLGQGRQETQYF
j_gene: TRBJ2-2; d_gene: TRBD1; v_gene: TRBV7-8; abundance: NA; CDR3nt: TGTGCCAGCAGCTCGTCGGACAGGGCGGGCACCGGGGAGCTGTTTTTT; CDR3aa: CASSSSDRAGTGELFF
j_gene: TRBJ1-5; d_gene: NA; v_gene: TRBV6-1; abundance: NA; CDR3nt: TGTGCCAGCAGTCCCATGGACAAGGTCGGAGGGGCCCAGCATTTT; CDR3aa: CASSPMDKVGGAQHF
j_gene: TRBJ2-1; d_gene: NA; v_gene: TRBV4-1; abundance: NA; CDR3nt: TGCGCCAGCAGCCAATCTACAGGAAAGCAGTTCTTC; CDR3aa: CASSQSTGKQFF
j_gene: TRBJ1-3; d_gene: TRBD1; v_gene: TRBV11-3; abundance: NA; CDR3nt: TGTGCCAGCAGCGAGAGGGGGCGCGGAAACACCATATATTTT; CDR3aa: CASSERGRGNTIYF
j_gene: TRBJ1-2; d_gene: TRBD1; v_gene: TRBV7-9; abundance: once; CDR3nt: TGTGCCAGCAGCTTAGTGGGACAGGGAAGATTCTATGGCTACACCTTC; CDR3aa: CASSLVGQGRFYGYTF
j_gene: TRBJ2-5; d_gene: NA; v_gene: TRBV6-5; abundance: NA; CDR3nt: TGTGCCAGTCTGTATCGAGAGACCCAGTACTTC; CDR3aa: CASLYRETQYF
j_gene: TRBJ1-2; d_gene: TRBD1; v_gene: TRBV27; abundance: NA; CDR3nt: TGTGCCAGCAGCCTACGGACAGGGGGCTATGGCTACACCTTC; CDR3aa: CASSLRTGGYGYTF
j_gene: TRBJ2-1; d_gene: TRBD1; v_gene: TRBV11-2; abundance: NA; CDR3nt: TGTGCCAGCAGCTTAGATCCGGGACAGGGGACTCGTGGGGAGCAGTTCTTC; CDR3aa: CASSLDPGQGTRGEQFF
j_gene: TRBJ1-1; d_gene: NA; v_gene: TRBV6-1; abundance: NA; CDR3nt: TGTGCCAGCAGGGGCGTGAACACTGAAGCTTTCTTT; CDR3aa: CASRGVNTEAFF
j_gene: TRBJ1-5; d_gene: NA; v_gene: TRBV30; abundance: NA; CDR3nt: TGTGCCTGGAGTGTAGCTTTGAATAGCAATCAGCCCCAGCATTTT; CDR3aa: CAWSVALNSNQPQHF
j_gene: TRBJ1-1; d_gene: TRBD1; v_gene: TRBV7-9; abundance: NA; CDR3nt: TGTGCCAGCAGCTCGGGACAGGGGGTCTCGTTAAGTTCTTTTGAAGCTTTCTTT; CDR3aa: CASSSGQGVSLSSFEAFF
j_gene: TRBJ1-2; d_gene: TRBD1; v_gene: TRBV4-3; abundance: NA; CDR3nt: TGCGCCAGCAGCCAAGACGACAGGGTACGCTATGGCTACACCTTC; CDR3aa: CASSQDDRVRYGYTF
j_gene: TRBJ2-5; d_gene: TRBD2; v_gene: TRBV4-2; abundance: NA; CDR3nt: TGTGCCAGCAGCCCCCTTCTAGCGGGGGGGCCAGGGCAAGAGACCCAGTACTTC; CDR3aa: CASSPLLAGGPGQETQYF
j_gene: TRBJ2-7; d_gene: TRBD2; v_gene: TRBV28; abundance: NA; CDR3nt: TGTGCCAGCAGTTTGAGCGGGGGATACTACGAGCAGTACTTC; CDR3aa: CASSLSGGYYEQYF
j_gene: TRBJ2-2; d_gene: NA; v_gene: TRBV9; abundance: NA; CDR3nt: TGTGCCAGCAACGAGGTGGCCACCGGGGAGCTGTTTTTT; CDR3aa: CASNEVATGELFF
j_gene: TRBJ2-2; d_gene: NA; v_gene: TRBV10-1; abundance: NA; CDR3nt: TGCGCCAGCAGACAAGGACAGACCGGGGAGCTGTTTTTT; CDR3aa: CASRQGQTGELFF
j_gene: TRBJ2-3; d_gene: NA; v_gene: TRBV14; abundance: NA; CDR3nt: TGTGCCAGCAGCCATAGAGATACGCAGTATTTT; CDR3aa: CASSHRDTQYF
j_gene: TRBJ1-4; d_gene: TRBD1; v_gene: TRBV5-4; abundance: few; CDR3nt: TGTGCCAGCAGCAAAAAGACAGGGGGGAATGAAAAACTGTTTTTT; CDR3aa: CASSKKTGGNEKLFF
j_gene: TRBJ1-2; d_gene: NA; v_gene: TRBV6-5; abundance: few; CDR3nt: TGTGCCAGCACCTGGCGGCCCGCGAATGGCTACACCTTC; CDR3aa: CASTWRPANGYTF
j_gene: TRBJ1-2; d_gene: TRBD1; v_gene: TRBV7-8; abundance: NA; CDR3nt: TGTGCCAGCAGCCAAGTCCAGGGACAGGGGAGGTACACCTTC; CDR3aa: CASSQVQGQGRYTF
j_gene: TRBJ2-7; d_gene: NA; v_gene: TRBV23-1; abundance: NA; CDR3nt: TGCGCCAGCAGTCGCGAACGACAGACGCAAGAGCAGTACTTC; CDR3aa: CASSRERQTQEQYF
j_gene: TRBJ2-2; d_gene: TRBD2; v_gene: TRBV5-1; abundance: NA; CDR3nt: TGCGCCAGCAGCTCAACAATTCCGGGACTAGCGGCTGAACACGCCGGGGAGCTGTTTTTT; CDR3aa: CASSSTIPGLAAEHAGELFF
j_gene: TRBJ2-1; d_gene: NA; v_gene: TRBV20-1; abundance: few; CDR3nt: TGCAGTGCCGGAAGGGGAAATGAGCAGTTCTTC; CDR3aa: CSAGRGNEQFF
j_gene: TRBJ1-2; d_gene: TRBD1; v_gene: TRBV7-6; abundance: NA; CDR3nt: TGTGCCAGCAGCCCCGGACAGGTAGCCTATGGCTACACCTTC; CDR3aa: CASSPGQVAYGYTF
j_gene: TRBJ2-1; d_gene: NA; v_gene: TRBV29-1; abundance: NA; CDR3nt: TGCAGCGTTGACGGGTTCCGACGGAATGAGCAGTTCTTC; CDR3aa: CSVDGFRRNEQFF
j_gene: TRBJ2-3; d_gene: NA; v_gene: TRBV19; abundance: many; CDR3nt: TGTGCCAGCAGGATAGCCGGAGATACGCAGTATTTT; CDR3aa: CASRIAGDTQYF
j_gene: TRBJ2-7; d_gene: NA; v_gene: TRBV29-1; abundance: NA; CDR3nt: TGCAGCGTTCAAGGTGCGTACGAGCAGTACTTC; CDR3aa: CSVQGAYEQYF